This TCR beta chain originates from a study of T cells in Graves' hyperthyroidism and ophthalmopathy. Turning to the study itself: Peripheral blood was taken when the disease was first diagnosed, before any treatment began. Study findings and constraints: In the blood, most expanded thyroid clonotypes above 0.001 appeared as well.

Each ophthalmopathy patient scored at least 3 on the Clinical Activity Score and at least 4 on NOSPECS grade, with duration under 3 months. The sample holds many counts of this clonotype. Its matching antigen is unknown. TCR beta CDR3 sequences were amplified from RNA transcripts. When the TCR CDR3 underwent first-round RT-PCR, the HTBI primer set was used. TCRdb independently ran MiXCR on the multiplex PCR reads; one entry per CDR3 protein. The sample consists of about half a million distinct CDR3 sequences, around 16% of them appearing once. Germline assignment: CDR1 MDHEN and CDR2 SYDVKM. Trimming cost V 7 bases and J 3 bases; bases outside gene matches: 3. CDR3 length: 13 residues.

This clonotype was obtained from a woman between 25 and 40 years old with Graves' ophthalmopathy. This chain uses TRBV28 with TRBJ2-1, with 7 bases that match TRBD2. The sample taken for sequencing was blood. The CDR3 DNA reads TGTGCCAGCACCGAGCGGGGCTACAATGAGCAGTTCTTC. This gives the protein CASTERGYNEQFF.